A selection of T cell receptor beta chains follows, all from one sample in a study of T-cell reconstitution after alpha-beta-depleted transplantation in children. Each CDR3 protein is one row after TCRdb ran MiXCR on the PCR reads. The data hold 65,000 to 85,000 distinct CDR3 sequences, with about a tenth observed a single time. Sequencing used PBMCs, obtained before TCRalphabeta/CD19-depleted stem cell transplant. All receptors derive from a boy aged 5-17 years with acute myeloid leukemia, due to receive a stem cell transplant. The CDR3 runs from the conserved cysteine through the conserved F or W. D genes are given only for firm matches. The listing skips clone size in some rows; elsewhere it reads once, few, many or a size class.

>-|TRBV9|TRBJ2-7|many
TGTGCCAGCAGCGTAGATTGGTTACGCTCCTACGAGCAGTACTTC
CASSVDWLRSYEQYF
>TRBD1|TRBV6-2/TRBV6-3|TRBJ1-5|-
TGTGCCAGCAGTCATCCGGGACAGGATCAGCCCCAGCATTTT
CASSHPGQDQPQHF
>TRBD2|TRBV18|TRBJ2-1|few
TGTGCCAGCTCACCGAAAAGGTCCTATAGCGGGGGGGCTCAGTTCGATGAGCAGTTCTTC
CASSPKRSYSGGAQFDEQFF
>TRBD1|TRBV6-1|TRBJ1-4|many
TGTGCCACCGCCCGGGACAGGGCCAGGGGATTTGAAAAACTGTTTTTT
CATARDRARGFEKLFF
>-|TRBV11-2|TRBJ1-2|-
TGTGCCAGCAGCTTAAGGGCAGGGACGGACTACACCTTC
CASSLRAGTDYTF
>-|TRBV7-2|TRBJ2-7|many
TGTGCCAGCAGCTCGACGGTAACCTACGAGCAGTACTTC
CASSSTVTYEQYF
>TRBD2|TRBV7-8|TRBJ2-7|many
TGTGCCAGCAGCCAGAGCCTAGCGGGAACCCAAACCTACGAGCAGTACTTC
CASSQSLAGTQTYEQYF
>-|TRBV28|TRBJ2-1|many
TGTGCCAGCAGTCCCGTTCGGGTAAACTACAATGAGCAGTTCTTC
CASSPVRVNYNEQFF
>TRBD2|TRBV6-2/TRBV6-3|TRBJ2-3|many
TGTGCCAGCAGCCATGGACTAGCGCAAGATACGCAGTATTTT
CASSHGLAQDTQYF
>-|TRBV12-3/TRBV12-4|TRBJ2-3|many
TGTGCCAGCAGTTTAGCGGGCGGGGCGACAGATACGCAGTATTTT
CASSLAGGATDTQYF
>-|TRBV4-1|TRBJ2-5|many
TGCGCCAGCAGCCAAGACCACCAGACCGGGACTCCCAGCCAAGAGACCCAGTACTTC
CASSQDHQTGTPSQETQYF
>TRBD2|TRBV12-3/TRBV12-4|TRBJ2-1|many
TGTGCCAGCAGTTTAGAGGGGACTAGCAGATACAATGAGCAGTTCTTC
CASSLEGTSRYNEQFF
>-|TRBV11-1|TRBJ1-2|many
TGTGCCAGCAGCTTAATTTTAAACAGCATCTCCCCTCAGAGGGGCTACACCTTC
CASSLILNSISPQRGYTF
>-|TRBV6-5|TRBJ2-5|many
TGTGCCAGCAGTTACAAGGCGGGAAAAACGGAGACCCAGTACTTC
CASSYKAGKTETQYF
>-|TRBV30|TRBJ2-5|few
TGTGCCTGGAGTGTAGTCGAAGAGACCCAGTACTTC
CAWSVVEETQYF
>-|TRBV28|TRBJ2-2|-
TGTGCCAGCAGTTTTGCCGGCCGTGGGGGAGGTACCGGGGAGCTGTTTTTT
CASSFAGRGGGTGELFF
>-|TRBV6-2/TRBV6-3|TRBJ1-2|-
TGTGCCAGCAGTACAGGAGCTAACTATGGCTACACCTTC
CASSTGANYGYTF
>-|TRBV20-1|TRBJ1-2|many
TGCAGTGCTATAGGGACGGTGTATAGCTACACCTTC
CSAIGTVYSYTF
>-|TRBV30|TRBJ1-3|once
TGTGCCTGGAGTTTGGACTCTGGAAACACCATATATTTT
CAWSLDSGNTIYF
>-|TRBV10-3|TRBJ2-1|many
TGTGCCATCAGTGAGCGGGCAGGGGATGACAATGAGCAGTTCTTC
CAISERAGDDNEQFF
>TRBD2|TRBV29-1|TRBJ2-1|few
TGCAGCGTTGTAAGCCCCATCGGACTAGCGAGTGTTTGGGAGCAGTTCTTC
CSVVSPIGLASVWEQFF
>-|TRBV27|TRBJ2-1|many
TGTGCCAGCAGTAAAATGGGGGACTGGGGCAATGAGCAGTTCTTC
CASSKMGDWGNEQFF
>TRBD1|TRBV4-1|TRBJ2-3|few
TGCGCCAGCAGCCAAGAGAATTTGTGGGAGACAGGGAACACAGATACGCAGTATTTT
CASSQENLWETGNTDTQYF
>-|TRBV6-5|TRBJ1-1|many
TGTGCCAGCAGTTACTCCAGGACCGCCGAGGAACATAGTGAAGCTTTCTTT
CASSYSRTAEEHSEAFF
>TRBD1|TRBV12-3/TRBV12-4|TRBJ1-2|many
TGTGCCAGCAGTTACCTAATCACAGGGGGATCTAACTATGGCTACACCTTC
CASSYLITGGSNYGYTF
>-|TRBV15|TRBJ2-6|many
TGTGCCACCAGCAGTCTTCCTAGGAGCTCTGGGGCCAACGTCCTGACTTTC
CATSSLPRSSGANVLTF
>-|TRBV7-9|TRBJ2-3|many
TGTGCCAGCAGCTTACGGGTGCCAAGCACAGATACGCAGTATTTT
CASSLRVPSTDTQYF
>TRBD2|TRBV5-6|TRBJ2-1|many
TGTGCCAGCAGCCCTCCGGGACTAGCGTTGTTTAGCCAGTTCTTC
CASSPPGLALFSQFF
>TRBD2|TRBV12-3/TRBV12-4|TRBJ2-2|many
TGTGCCAGCAGGCCGGGACTAACCGACGGAAAAACCGGGGAGCTGTTTTTT
CASRPGLTDGKTGELFF
>TRBD1|TRBV11-2|TRBJ2-5|many
TGTGCCAGCAGCTTAGAATGGGGCAGGGGGCTTCGGGAGACCCAGTACTTC
CASSLEWGRGLRETQYF
>-|TRBV12-3/TRBV12-4|TRBJ1-3|many
TGTGCCAGCAGTTTGGAACCTGGAAACACCATATATTTT
CASSLEPGNTIYF
>-|TRBV7-6|TRBJ2-7|many
TGTGCCAGCAGCTTAGGTTCAGGGCTCAGCTCCTACGAGCAGTACTTC
CASSLGSGLSSYEQYF
>TRBD2|TRBV12-3/TRBV12-4|TRBJ2-1|many
TGTGCCAGCAGTTTCGTCGGGACTAGCGGTAATGAGCAGTTCTTC
CASSFVGTSGNEQFF
>TRBD2|TRBV6-1|TRBJ2-1|few
TGTGCCAGCAGTCCCTTGAGCGGGAGCCTCTACAATGAGCAGTTCTTC
CASSPLSGSLYNEQFF
>TRBD2|TRBV5-5|TRBJ2-2|many
TGTGCCAGCAGGAGGAGGGCAGCGGGAGGCACCGGGGAGCTGTTTTTT
CASRRRAAGGTGELFF
>-|TRBV5-6|TRBJ2-1|few
TGTGCCAGCAGCTTGGGTGGCTCCCCCAATGAGCAGTTCTTC
CASSLGGSPNEQFF
>-|TRBV18|TRBJ2-3|few
TGTGCCAGCTCACTCCTGGGTGGTGCGCAAGATACGCAGTATTTT
CASSLLGGAQDTQYF
>TRBD1|TRBV20-1|TRBJ1-5|many
TGCAGTGGGAAGGGACAGGGTAGTCGGCCCCAGCATTTT
CSGKGQGSRPQHF
>TRBD2|TRBV6-2/TRBV6-3|TRBJ2-1|many
TGTGCCAGCAACATGCTAGCGGCCTACAATGAGCAGTTCTTC
CASNMLAAYNEQFF
>-|TRBV19|TRBJ2-1|-
TGTTCCAGTAGATATTTTGGGGGGGCCAGCTACAATGAGCAGTTCTTC
CSSRYFGGASYNEQFF
>TRBD2|TRBV6-2/TRBV6-3|TRBJ2-3|-
TGTGCCAGCAGTTACTCACTAGCGGGAGGCCACACAGATACGCAGTATTTT
CASSYSLAGGHTDTQYF
>-|TRBV3-1|TRBJ2-1|-
TGTGCCAGCAGCAAGCAGCCTCCGGCAGTGGTTTCCAATGAGCAGTTCTTC
CASSKQPPAVVSNEQFF
>-|TRBV6-6|TRBJ2-1|many
TGTGCCAGCACCTCAGTCGGGAATGAGCAGTTCTTC
CASTSVGNEQFF
>-|TRBV29-1|TRBJ1-2|-
TGCAGCGCCCAAATGGGGGAAGGCTACACCTTC
CSAQMGEGYTF
>-|TRBV27|TRBJ2-2|few
TGTGCCAGCAGTTGGTTCACCGGGGAGCTGTTTTTT
CASSWFTGELFF
>-|TRBV11-2|TRBJ1-2|-
TGTGCCAGCAGCTCCCCGACAGGCTATGGCTACACCTTC
CASSSPTGYGYTF
>-|TRBV5-1|TRBJ1-2|many
TGCGCCAGCAGCTTGGCCTTGGACTATGGCTACACCTTC
CASSLALDYGYTF
>-|TRBV2|TRBJ2-1|-
TGTGCCACCGCACAGGGAATGAGCTCCGAGAATGAGCAGTTCTTC
CATAQGMSSENEQFF
>TRBD1|TRBV20-1|TRBJ2-7|many
TGCAGTGCTATTGACAGGGGCTACGAGCAGTACTTC
CSAIDRGYEQYF
>TRBD2|TRBV6-5|TRBJ2-3|few
TGTGCCAGCAGTTTATACTCTAGCGGGGGAGTCACAGATACGCAGTATTTT
CASSLYSSGGVTDTQYF
>TRBD1|TRBV20-1|TRBJ1-1|many
TGCAGTGCTGCGGGACAGGGGACGGTCACTGAAGCTTTCTTT
CSAAGQGTVTEAFF
>-|TRBV12-3/TRBV12-4|TRBJ1-2|few
TGTGCCAGCAGCCAGACAGTGAATCCCCTTTATGGCTACACCTTC
CASSQTVNPLYGYTF
>-|TRBV12-3/TRBV12-4|TRBJ2-3|-
TGTGCCAGCAGTGGAGACAGCGGCCGCACAGATACGCAGTATTTT
CASSGDSGRTDTQYF
>-|TRBV3-1|TRBJ1-1|many
TGTGCCAGCAGCCAAGCTGTACAAAAGTACACTGAAGCTTTCTTT
CASSQAVQKYTEAFF
>-|TRBV12-3/TRBV12-4|TRBJ2-1|many
TGTGCCAGCAGCTATGGGGGCGTATACAATGAGCAGTTCTTC
CASSYGGVYNEQFF
>TRBD1|TRBV15|TRBJ1-2|many
TGTGCCACCAGCAGATCTCGGACAGGGGATAGGAGTGGCTACACCTTC
CATSRSRTGDRSGYTF
>-|TRBV6-5|TRBJ1-5|-
TGTGCCAGCAGTTACTTAGGAGTGGGGAATCAGCCCCAGCATTTT
CASSYLGVGNQPQHF